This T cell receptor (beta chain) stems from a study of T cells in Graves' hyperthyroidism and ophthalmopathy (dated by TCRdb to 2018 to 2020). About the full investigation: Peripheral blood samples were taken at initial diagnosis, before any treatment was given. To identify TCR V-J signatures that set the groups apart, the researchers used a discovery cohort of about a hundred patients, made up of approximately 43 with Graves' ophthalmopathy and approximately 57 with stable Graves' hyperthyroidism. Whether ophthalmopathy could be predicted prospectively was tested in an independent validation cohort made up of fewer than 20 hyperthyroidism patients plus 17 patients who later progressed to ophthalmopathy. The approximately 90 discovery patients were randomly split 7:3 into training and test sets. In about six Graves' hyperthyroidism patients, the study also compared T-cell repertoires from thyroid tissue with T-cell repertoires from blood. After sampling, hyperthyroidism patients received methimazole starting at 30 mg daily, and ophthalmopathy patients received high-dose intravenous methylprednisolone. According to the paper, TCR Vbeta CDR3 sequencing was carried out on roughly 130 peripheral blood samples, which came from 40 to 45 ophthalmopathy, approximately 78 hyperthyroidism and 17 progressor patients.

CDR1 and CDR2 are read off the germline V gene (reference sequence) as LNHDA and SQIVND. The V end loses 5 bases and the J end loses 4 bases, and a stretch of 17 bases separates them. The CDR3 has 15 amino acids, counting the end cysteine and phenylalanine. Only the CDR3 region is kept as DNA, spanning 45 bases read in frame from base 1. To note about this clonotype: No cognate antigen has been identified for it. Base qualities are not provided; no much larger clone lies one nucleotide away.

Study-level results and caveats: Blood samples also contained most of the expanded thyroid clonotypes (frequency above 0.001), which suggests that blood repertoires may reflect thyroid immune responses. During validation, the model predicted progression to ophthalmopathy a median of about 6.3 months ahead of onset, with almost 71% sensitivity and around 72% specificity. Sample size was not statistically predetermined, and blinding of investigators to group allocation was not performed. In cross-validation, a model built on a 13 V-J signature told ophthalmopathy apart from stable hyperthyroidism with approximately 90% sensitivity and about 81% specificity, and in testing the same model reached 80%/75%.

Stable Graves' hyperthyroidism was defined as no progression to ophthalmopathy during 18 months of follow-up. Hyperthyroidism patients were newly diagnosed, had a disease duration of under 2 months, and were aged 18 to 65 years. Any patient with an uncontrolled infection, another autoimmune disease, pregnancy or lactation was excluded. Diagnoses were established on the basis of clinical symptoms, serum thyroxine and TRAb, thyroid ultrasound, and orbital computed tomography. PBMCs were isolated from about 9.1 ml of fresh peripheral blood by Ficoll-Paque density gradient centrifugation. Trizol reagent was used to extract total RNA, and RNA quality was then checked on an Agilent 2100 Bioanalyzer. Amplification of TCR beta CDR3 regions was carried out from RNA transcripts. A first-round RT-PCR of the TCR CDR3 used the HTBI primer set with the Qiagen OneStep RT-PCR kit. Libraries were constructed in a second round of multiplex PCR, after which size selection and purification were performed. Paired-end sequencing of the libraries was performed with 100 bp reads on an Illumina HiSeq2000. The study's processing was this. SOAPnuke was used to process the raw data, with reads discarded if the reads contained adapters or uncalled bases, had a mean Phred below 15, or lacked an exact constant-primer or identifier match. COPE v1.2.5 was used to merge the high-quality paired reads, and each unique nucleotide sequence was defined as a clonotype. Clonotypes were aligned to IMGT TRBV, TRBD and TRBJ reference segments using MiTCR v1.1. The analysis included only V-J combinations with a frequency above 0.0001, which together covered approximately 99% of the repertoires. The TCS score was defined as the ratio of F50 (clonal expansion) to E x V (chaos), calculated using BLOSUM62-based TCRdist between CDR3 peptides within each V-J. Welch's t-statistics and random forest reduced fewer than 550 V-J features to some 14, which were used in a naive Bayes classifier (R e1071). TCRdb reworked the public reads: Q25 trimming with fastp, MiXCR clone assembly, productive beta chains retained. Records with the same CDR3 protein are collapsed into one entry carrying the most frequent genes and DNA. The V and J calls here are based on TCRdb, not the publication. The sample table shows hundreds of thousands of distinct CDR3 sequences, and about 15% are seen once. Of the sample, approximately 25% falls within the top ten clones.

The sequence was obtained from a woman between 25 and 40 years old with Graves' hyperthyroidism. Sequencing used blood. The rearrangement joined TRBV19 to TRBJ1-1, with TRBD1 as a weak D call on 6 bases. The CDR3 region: CASSPFTEGGTEAFF. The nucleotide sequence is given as TGTGCCAGTAGTCCGTTCACGGAGGGGGGCACTGAAGCTTTCTTT.